This T cell receptor beta chain was identified in a study of T-cell memory formation after mild COVID-19. TCRdb redid the calling of the 5' RACE reads with MiXCR, one entry per CDR3 protein. This table has some 130,000 distinct CDR3 sequences, about 6% appearing once. Germline V gene sequence: CDR1 DFQATT, CDR2 SNEGSKA (reference sequence). Trimming took 0 bases from V and 3 from J, leaving 8 bases between them. The CDR3 spans 13 residues. There are a few counts of this clonotype. This TCR derives from an adult woman who had mild COVID-19 (a few samples of this study predate the infection). Cell type and time point are not known. V is TRBV20-1 and J is TRBJ1-1; D is unclear. The sequencing input was PBMCs or a T cell subset sorted from them (not recorded which). CDR3 in DNA: TGCAGTGCTAGAGATACGAAGGACACTGAAGCTTTCTTT. This encodes CSARDTKDTEAFF.